This TCR beta chain was recorded in a study of blood T cell repertoires in COVID-19. Across the whole study: The samples span acute and convalescent COVID-19 from the United States, Italy and Spain.

The germline V gene encodes CDR1 SGHNT and CDR2 YYREEE (reference sequence). CDR3 length: 16 amino acids. The junction had 12 bases not matched to a gene; V was cut back by 4 bases and J by 6 bases. This table comes from immunoSEQ multiplex PCR, and its TCRdb copy is limited to in-frame clones, with some not included. The profile covers about 220,000 clones, with roughly 85% appearing a single time and more than 2% taken by the ten largest. Sequencing used peripheral blood. This TCR came from a woman in her seventies with COVID-19, enrolled during active disease. The chain joins TRBV5-4 to TRBJ1-1; the match to TRBD1 covers 10 bases. As DNA, the CDR3 is TGTGCCAGCAGCCAGGGACAGGGGATGCGAGGCTCTGAAGCTTTCTTT. Its translation is CASSQGQGMRGSEAFF.